This T cell receptor beta chain was sequenced during a study of blood T cell repertoires in COVID-19. Turning to the study itself: Sites across the United States, Italy and Spain contributed samples from acute and convalescent COVID-19. Sample material is recorded as cDNA or gDNA derived from T cells, B-cell-depleted T cells, or PBMCs.

Seattle participants joined during active infection and were tracked over time. Per the study methods: Estimation of nucleated cell counts was performed using reference gene primer amplification. Profiling relied on immunoSEQ multiplex PCR, and the TCRdb table lists in-frame clones only, not all of them. Clone size and V and J calls were adopted from that table, with D and trimming inferred from the DNA. The sample lists about 420,000 clones, 80% to 90% occurring once. V was cut by 7 bases and J by 8 bases, with 17 bases left in between. CDR1 and CDR2 from the germline V gene are LGHDT and YNNKEL (reference sequence). The CDR3 contains 13 residues.

The sequence came from a man younger than 30 with COVID-19, enrolled during active disease. Source material: peripheral blood. The chain joins TRBV3-1 (or the pseudogene TRBV3-2) to TRBJ1-1; no firm D call. The CDR3 reads CASTSLRAAEAFF. CDR3 sequence (DNA): TGTGCCAGCACCTCATTGCGGGCGGCAGAAGCTTTCTTT.